This T cell receptor beta chain was obtained from a study of cytomegalovirus exposure and HLA in healthy donors. With 60 Vbeta and 13 Jbeta primers, the PCR was carried out. TCRdb's table, derived via immunoSEQ multiplex PCR, lists solely in-frame clones and lacks some. The top ten clones hold approximately 3.4% of a sample with about 180,000 clones, 78% of them seen once. Germline CDR1 and CDR2: KGHSH and LQKENI. CDR3 length: 15 amino acids. V lost 3 bases and J 0 bases, leaving 12 bases between the germline ends. In the case of this clone: This likely comes from a read error, as the CDR3 has no conserved phenylalanine or tryptophan at its end.

This chain links TRBV18 with TRBJ2-7; D is unresolved. This receptor was taken from a woman aged 45-59 years in good health and CMV-seropositive. Sequencing was carried out using PBMCs. CDR3 protein: CASSPNQASSYEQYL. The CDR3, as DNA: TGTGCCAGCTCACCGAACCAGGCCAGCTCCTACGAGCAGTACCTC.